Listed here are 32 T cell receptor beta chains from one sample, sequenced in a study of blood T cell repertoires in COVID-19. Sequenced by immunoSEQ multiplex PCR; TCRdb stores in-frame clones only, minus some. The repertoire holds fewer than 100,000 clones, approximately 86% seen once, with 6.5% to 9% in the top ten. Sequenced: peripheral blood. The receptors here all came from a man between 60 and 75 years old with acute or convalescent COVID-19.

V and J are TRBV11-2 and TRBJ1-2, with a weak D call TRBD1 (5 bases). The length of the CDR3 is 15 residues. From germline, CDR1 is SGHAT and CDR2 FQNNGV. Trimming cost V 1 base and J 4 bases, with 13 bases left between them. The CDR3 bases are TGTGCCAGCAGCTTAGTCTCCAGGGAGGCCTATGGCTACACCTTC. Amino acid sequence: CASSLVSREAYGYTF. The full variable domain, in which reference TRBV11-2 and TRBJ1-2 provide the parts outside the CDR3, is EAGVAQSPRYKIIEKRQSVAFWCNPISGHATLYWYQQILGQGPKLLIQFQNNGVVDDSQLPKDRFSAERLKGVDSTLKIQPAKLEDSAVYLCASSLVSREAYGYTFGSGTRLTVV.

This clone was detected only once. This rearrangement joins TRBV18 to TRBJ1-4, with 7 bases that match TRBD1. Germline CDR1 reads KGHSH; CDR2 reads LQKENI. This CDR3 has 13 residues. The ends lost 5 bases at V and 8 bases at J; junction bases unmatched: 5. Here the CDR3 reads CASSAVQGEKLFF. The CDR3 DNA reads TGTGCCAGCTCAGCCGTACAGGGGGAAAAACTGTTTTTT.

J is TRBJ1-1 and V is TRBV7-9; D is perhaps TRBD1 (5 bases). Trimming stripped 1 base from V and 4 bases from J, with 16 bases between. Germline loops: CDR1 SEHNR, CDR2 FQNEAQ (reference sequence). The length of the CDR3 is 16 residues. CDR3 DNA sequence: TGTGCCAGCAGCTTAGTACCCCAGGGTGAGAGCACTGAAGCTTTCTTT. Encoded protein: CASSLVPQGESTEAFF.

Note on this clone: The germline gene is not matched at one end of the junction; a read error may be the cause. J is TRBJ2-5 and V is TRBV5-1; perhaps TRBD1 as D (6 bases). Germline loops: CDR1 SGHRS, CDR2 YFSETQ. The CDR3 contains 13 residues. CDR3 DNA sequence: TGCGCCACCAGCGGACAGCCCCAAGAGACCCAGTACTTC. Translated, it gives CATSGQPQETQYF.

The V call is TRBV6-2 or TRBV6-3, the J call TRBJ1-1; 8 bases are shared with TRBD1. Losses at the gene ends were 2 bases for V and 5 bases for J; bases not matched to a gene: 7. The CDR3 has 15 residues. The germline CDR1 and CDR2 sequences are MNHEY and SVGEGT. The DNA of the CDR3 is TGTGCCAGCAGTTACCTCGGACAGGGTCGAACTGAAGCTTTCTTT. It encodes CASSYLGQGRTEAFF.

The rearrangement joins TRBV11-2 to TRBJ1-1; TRBD1 is a possible D gene (6 bases). This CDR3 contains 17 residues. Germline V gene sequence: CDR1 SGHAT, CDR2 FQNNGV. V dropped 3 bases and J dropped 1 base, with 18 bases sitting between them. CDR3 DNA sequence: TGTGCCAGCAGCTTGCAAAAATTAGGGACAAGGAACACTGAAGCTTTCTTT. This translates into CASSLQKLGTRNTEAFF.

This clone was recorded once. J is TRBJ2-1 and V is TRBV5-1, with TRBD2 matching 12 bases. Germline V CDR1 and CDR2: SGHRS, YFSETQ. The V and J ends lost 8 bases and 8 bases, in that order; junction bases with no gene match: 8. The CDR3 contains 14 residues. CDR3: CASRGLAGIDEQFF. The CDR3 bases are TGCGCCAGTAGAGGACTAGCGGGAATAGATGAGCAGTTCTTC.

The rearrangement uses TRBV19 and TRBJ1-3; D possibly corresponds to TRBD1 (6 bases). This CDR3 comprises 15 residues. Germline CDR1 is LNHDA and CDR2 is SQIVND (reference sequence). V was pared by 7 bases and J by 1 base, with 14 bases between. For the CDR3, the DNA is TGTGCCAGTACCGTACAGGGTCGATCTGGAAACACCATATATTTT. It is translated as CASTVQGRSGNTIYF.

The chain uses TRBV14 and TRBJ2-2; 10 nucleotides agree with TRBD2. The J segment lost 4 bases and the V segment lost 0 bases, leaving 5 bases of the junction unmatched. The CDR3 sequence is 17 residues long. The germline V gene encodes CDR1 SGHDN and CDR2 FVKESK. Here the CDR3 reads CASSQDLAGAGTGELFF. Written as DNA, the CDR3 is TGTGCCAGCAGCCAAGATCTAGCGGGAGCGGGCACCGGGGAGCTGTTTTTT. The full variable domain, with the rest looked up from reference TRBV14 and TRBJ2-2, is EAGVTQFPSHSVIEKGQTVTLRCDPISGHDNLYWYRRVMGKEIKFLLHFVKESKQDESGMPNNRFLAERTGGTYSTLKVQPAELEDSGVYFCASSQDLAGAGTGELFFGEGSRLTVL.

The rearrangement uses TRBV5-6 and TRBJ2-5; D may be TRBD1 (5 bases). There are 16 residues in the CDR3. Per germline, CDR1 SGHDT and CDR2 YYEEEE. V lost 6 bases, J lost 4 bases, and 22 bases lay in between. The CDR3 DNA reads as TGTGCCAGCAACGCTGTGGGGCAGGGATTAGGAGAGACCCAGTACTTC. This sequence encodes CASNAVGQGLGETQYF.

This chain links TRBV12-5 with TRBJ2-1; D ambiguous. The V end was cut by 2 bases, the J end by 9 bases, with 8 bases between. Looked up from germline, CDR1 is LGHNT and CDR2 is FRNRAP. There are 12 residues in the CDR3. CDR3: CASGLLRSEQFF. CDR3 DNA sequence: TGTGCTAGTGGTTTGTTACGGAGTGAGCAGTTCTTC.

V usage is TRBV7-9 and J usage is TRBJ1-2, with 8 bases matching TRBD1. The length of the CDR3 is 14 residues. Losses at the gene ends were 4 bases for V and 7 bases for J; bases not matched to a gene: 8. In germline, CDR1 is SEHNR, CDR2 FQNEAQ (reference sequence). The DNA for the CDR3 is TGTGCCAGCAGCTCACGGACAGGGATTTCTGGCTACACCTTC. It translates to CASSSRTGISGYTF.

The V call is TRBV5-6, the J call TRBJ1-5, with D unresolved. This CDR3 has 16 residues. The V and J ends lost 4 bases and 2 bases respectively, with 16 bases between them. Germline V lookup: CDR1 SGHDT, CDR2 YYEEEE. CDR3 in amino acids: CASSAHGVVGNQPQHF. In nucleotides, the CDR3 is TGTGCCAGCAGCGCACACGGGGTGGTGGGCAATCAGCCCCAGCATTTT.

This clone is a singleton in its sample. The V call is TRBV19, the J call TRBJ1-5, with D hard to call. The V gene lost 6 bases and the J gene lost 7 bases, with 19 bases spanning the gap. The CDR3 length is 15 residues. Per germline, CDR1 LNHDA and CDR2 SQIVND (reference sequence). CDR3 coding DNA: TGTGCCAGTAGATGGGAAAAATCCACGGGGCAGCCCCAGCATTTT. It is translated as CASRWEKSTGQPQHF.

The rearrangement uses TRBV30 and TRBJ2-5, with D possibly matching TRBD1 (6 bases). Germline CDR1 is GTSNPN and CDR2 is SVGIG (reference sequence). With 5 bases removed from V and 4 bases from J, the gap between germline ends came to 11 bases. The CDR3 covers 12 residues. This CDR3 reads CAWDLGGETQYF. The DNA of the CDR3 is TGTGCCTGGGACCTAGGGGGAGAGACCCAGTACTTC.

This clone was recorded only once. The chain has TRBV5-1 and TRBJ2-1; 10 nucleotides agree with TRBD2. This CDR3 is built from 14 residues. The V gene end was trimmed by 5 bases and the J gene end by 8 bases; junction bases not matched to a gene: 7. Germline V gene data show CDR1 as SGHRS and CDR2 as YFSETQ. CDR3 region: CASRPSGSWDEQFF. For the CDR3, the DNA is TGCGCCAGCAGACCTAGCGGGAGTTGGGATGAGCAGTTCTTC.

The CDR3 nucleotides read TGTGCCAGCAGCTTATTGCCGGGACTAGCCATATACGAGCAGTACTTC. Residues: CASSLLPGLAIYEQYF. V gene TRBV7-8 combines with J gene TRBJ2-7; 9 bases line up with TRBD2. V lost 2 bases, J lost 4 bases, and 9 bases stayed unmatched. The germline V gene has CDR1 SGHVS and CDR2 FQNEAQ. The CDR3 has 16 residues.

The CDR3 spells CASSPQGARYEQYF. The CDR3 DNA reads as TGCGCCAGCAGCCCCCAGGGGGCGCGGTACGAGCAGTACTTC. This chain connects TRBV5-1 to TRBJ2-7; 8 positions agree with TRBD1. V lost 4 bases to trimming and J lost 4 bases; unmatched junction nucleotides: 7. In germline, CDR1 is SGHRS, CDR2 YFSETQ. The CDR3 sequence is 14 residues long.

CDR3 nucleotide sequence: TGCGCCAGCAGCCAAAGCGGGGGCACAGATACGCAGTATTTT. This encodes CASSQSGGTDTQYF. V is TRBV5-1 and J is TRBJ2-3, with 7 bases matching TRBD2. The CDR3 covers 14 residues. The germline V gene encodes CDR1 SGHRS and CDR2 YFSETQ. With V trimmed by 4 bases and J by 1 base, 3 bases remained unmatched.

The chain is built from TRBV6-1 and TRBJ1-4, with D perhaps matching TRBD1 (6 bases). This CDR3 is built from 14 residues. Germline CDR1 MNHNS, CDR2 SASEGT. V was clipped by 1 base and J by 7 bases, with 10 bases between them. CDR3 sequence reads: CASSEGRGAEKLFF. In DNA, the CDR3 is TGTGCCAGCAGTGAAGGCAGGGGTGCTGAAAAACTGTTTTTT.

The genes are TRBV11-2 and TRBJ2-1; 14 bases are a match to TRBD2. This CDR3 has 16 residues. Germline trimming cut 5 bases from V and 6 bases from J; bases unmatched to any gene: 6. Per the germline V gene, CDR1 is SGHAT and CDR2 is FQNNGV. CDR3 sequence: CASSRGTSGSLNEQFF. The CDR3 DNA follows: TGTGCCAGCAGCCGCGGGACTAGCGGGAGCCTCAATGAGCAGTTCTTC.

This rearrangement joins TRBV19 to TRBJ2-3, with 11 positions matching TRBD2. Germline V gene sequence: CDR1 LNHDA, CDR2 SQIVND (reference sequence). V lost 4 bases to trimming and J lost 1 base; unmatched junction nucleotides: 7. The length of the CDR3 is 17 residues. The CDR3: CASSTRLAGMGTDTQYF. Here the CDR3 DNA reads TGTGCCAGTAGTACAAGACTAGCGGGAATGGGCACAGATACGCAGTATTTT.

The rearrangement uses TRBV5-6 and TRBJ2-5; 14 bases map to TRBD2. The germline V gene encodes CDR1 SGHDT and CDR2 YYEEEE. This CDR3 contains 17 residues. J was trimmed by 5 bases and V by 0 bases; bases with no gene match: 6. The CDR3 DNA follows: TGTGCCAGCAGCTTGGAGGGACTAGCGGGAGATAGGGAGACCCAGTACTTC. This sequence encodes CASSLEGLAGDRETQYF.

This chain uses TRBV7-9 with TRBJ1-2; maybe TRBD1 (6 bases). The CDR3 totals 14 residues. V was trimmed by 5 bases and J by 3 bases, leaving 13 bases between them. Germline V gene lookup returns CDR1 SEHNR and CDR2 FQNEAQ (reference sequence). The CDR3 nucleotides read TGTGCCAGCAGCCCAAACAGGGTCGACTATGGCTACACCTTC. Translation: CASSPNRVDYGYTF.

The gene calls are TRBV5-6 and TRBJ1-1; possible D gene TRBD1, 6 bases. The CDR3 sequence is 16 residues long. V shed 0 bases and J shed 1 base, with 13 bases lying between them. From germline, CDR1 is SGHDT and CDR2 YYEEEE. The CDR3 loop reads CASSLAPRGPNTEAFF. The CDR3 DNA sequence: TGTGCCAGCAGCTTGGCCCCCAGGGGACCGAACACTGAAGCTTTCTTT.

The chain links TRBV29-1 to TRBJ1-2, with D tentatively TRBD1 (5 bases). With 5 bases removed from V and 2 bases from J, the gap between germline ends came to 12 bases. The length of the CDR3 is 13 residues. Germline CDR1 SQVTM, CDR2 ANQGSEA. CDR3 loop: CSVLGGGNYGYTF. In nucleotides, the CDR3 is TGCAGCGTTCTCGGGGGAGGAAACTATGGCTACACCTTC. Complete variable domain (other parts from reference TRBV29-1 and TRBJ1-2): SAVISQKPSRDICQRGTSLTIQCQVDSQVTMMFWYRQQPGQSLTLIATANQGSEATYESGFVIDKFPISRPNLTFSTLTVSNMSPEDSSIYLCSVLGGGNYGYTFGSGTRLTVV.

The J gene is TRBJ1-1, the V gene TRBV6-5; 9 positions match TRBD1. The CDR3 sequence is 15 residues long. The V and J ends lost 6 bases and 1 base, in that order; junction bases with no gene match: 6. Germline V lookup: CDR1 MNHEY, CDR2 SVGAGI. The CDR3 region has the DNA TGTGCCAGCAGCCAGAAGACAGGGGGGAACACTGAAGCTTTCTTT. It codes for CASSQKTGGNTEAFF.

With respect to this clone: The sample holds other DNA sequences that translate to the same CDR3. The chain recombines TRBV18 with TRBJ1-1, with 8 positions matching TRBD1. Trimming cost V 0 bases and J 2 bases; bases outside gene matches: 2. The CDR3 covers 15 residues. Germline values: CDR1 KGHSH, CDR2 LQKENI. CDR3 DNA: TGTGCCAGCTCACCACCGACAGGGGTAAACACTGAAGCTTTCTTT. Translating gives CASSPPTGVNTEAFF.

This rearrangement joins TRBV10-3 to TRBJ1-3, with 9 nucleotides matching TRBD1. In germline, CDR1 is ENHRY, CDR2 SYGVKD. The CDR3 runs 14 residues. Losses at the gene ends were 5 bases for V and 4 bases for J; bases not matched to a gene: 3. CDR3 coding DNA: TGTGCCATCAGTTGGACAGGGGCGGGAAACACCATATATTTT. Translated: CAISWTGAGNTIYF.

V usage is TRBV9 and J usage is TRBJ2-5, with D maybe TRBD2 (5 bases). Trimming removed 4 bases at V and 5 bases at J, with 12 bases between. Germline V gene data show CDR1 as SGDLS and CDR2 as YYNGEE. The CDR3 spans 13 residues. The CDR3 coding sequence is TGTGCCAGCAGCTTTGGACTGGAGGAGACCCAGTACTTC. It encodes CASSFGLEETQYF.

This chain uses TRBV5-1 with TRBJ2-2; D uncertain. Germline CDR1 reads SGHRS; CDR2 reads YFSETQ. The CDR3 is 15 amino acids. With 1 base removed from V and 0 bases from J, the gap between germline ends came to 7 bases. The CDR3: CASSLLPTNTGELFF. The CDR3 nucleotides read TGCGCCAGCAGCTTGCTACCGACGAACACCGGGGAGCTGTTTTTT.

The CDR3 reads CASSRAGTGQETQYF. The CDR3 bases are TGCGCCAGCAGTAGGGCCGGGACAGGGCAAGAGACCCAGTACTTC. The gene calls are TRBV5-1 and TRBJ2-5, with 9 bases aligning to TRBD1. This CDR3 is built from 15 residues. The V segment lost 5 bases and the J segment 2 bases; nucleotides outside the gene matches: 7. Germline V gene sequence: CDR1 SGHRS, CDR2 YFSETQ.